The rows below give T cell receptor beta chains drawn from one sample of a study of T cells in narcolepsy. Produced via immunoSEQ multiplex PCR; TCRdb's table is partial and in-frame only. The sample records tens of thousands of clones, about four fifths being singletons. The source material was CD45RA- memory CD4+ T cells from PBMCs. The receptors shown here come from a human donor with narcolepsy. Both conserved end residues are part of each CDR3. A D gene is named only where the DNA matches it firmly. Where a row states a size, it is once, few, many or the class of an expanded clone; other rows omit it.

>NA|TRBJ1-5|TRBD1|TRBV6-1
TGTGCCAGCCTGACAGGGGCGAGTACGGGTCAGCCCCAGCATTTT
CASLTGASTGQPQHF
>NA|TRBJ2-3|NA|TRBV6-5
TGTGCCAGCAGTTACTCGAATGGAGGGGATACGCAGTATTTT
CASSYSNGGDTQYF
>few|TRBJ2-5|TRBD2|TRBV11-2
TGTGCCAGCAGCTCGCCGACTAGCGGGGGAAAGACCCAGTACTTC
CASSSPTSGGKTQYF
>NA|TRBJ2-1|NA|TRBV4-1
TGCGCCAGCAGCCAAGCCTTGGGGTCGGGAATGTACAATGAGCAGTTCTTC
CASSQALGSGMYNEQFF
>NA|TRBJ1-2|NA|TRBV6-1
TGTGCCAGCAGTGAATCAGGCTACACCTTC
CASSESGYTF
>NA|TRBJ1-1|NA|TRBV11-1
TGTGCCAGCAGCTTTAGGGCGGCCGGGCGGGCTTTCTTT
CASSFRAAGRAFF
>NA|TRBJ1-5|NA|TRBV19
TGTGCCAGTATCTCAGGAGTTTATAGCAATCAGCCCCAGCATTTT
CASISGVYSNQPQHF
>NA|TRBJ2-2|NA|TRBV7-2
TGTGCCAGCAGCCTCACCCCGGGCGGGGAGCTGTTTTTT
CASSLTPGGELFF
>NA|TRBJ2-7|NA|TRBV6-6
TGTGCCAGCAGTCCGGGGCAGGGAGACTACGAGCAGTACTTC
CASSPGQGDYEQYF
>NA|TRBJ2-3|NA|TRBV5-1
TGCGCCAGCAGCTTGGATTTCCCGGGCACAGATACGCAGTATTTT
CASSLDFPGTDTQYF
>NA|TRBJ2-1|TRBD2|TRBV6-1
TGTGCCACCGAGCGGGGAAGCTCCTACAATGAGCAGTTCTTC
CATERGSSYNEQFF
>once|TRBJ1-3|TRBD1|TRBV5-5
TGTGCCAGCAGCTTGGTAGGGACAGGCAAAAACACCATATATTTT
CASSLVGTGKNTIYF
>NA|TRBJ1-3|NA|TRBV6-5
TGTGCCAGCAGCAACGGCGGGACAGGAAACACCATATATTTT
CASSNGGTGNTIYF
>once|TRBJ2-1|NA|TRBV6-1
TGTGCCAGCAGTGACCCGGGGCGGGGCGCCTACAATGAGCAGTTCTTC
CASSDPGRGAYNEQFF
>NA|TRBJ1-2|NA|TRBV4-2
TGTGCCAGCAGCCAAGTGGGGGAAGACTATGGCTACACCTTC
CASSQVGEDYGYTF
>NA|TRBJ2-4|TRBD1|TRBV19
TGTGCCAGCATAGGGACAGGCTCAGCCAAAAACATTCAGTACTTC
CASIGTGSAKNIQYF
>NA|TRBJ2-1|TRBD1|TRBV20-1
TGCAGCGTAGACAGGGAGAATGAGCAGTTCTTC
CSVDRENEQFF
>NA|TRBJ1-4|NA|TRBV5-1
TGCGCCAGCAGCTTACGAGGGAATGAAGAAAAACTGTTTTTT
CASSLRGNEEKLFF
>NA|TRBJ2-1|TRBD2|TRBV7-8
TGTGCCAGCAGCCCTGGCGGGCTAGCGGACTACAATGAGCAGTTCTTC
CASSPGGLADYNEQFF
>NA|TRBJ1-5|TRBD1|TRBV6-1
TGTGCCAGCACTTTGGACAGGGCGAATCAGCCCCAGCATTTT
CASTLDRANQPQHF
>once|TRBJ2-5|TRBD2|TRBV27
TGTGCCAGCAGTACCCGGCTAGCGGGGGATTTCGAGACCCAGTACTTC
CASSTRLAGDFETQYF
>NA|TRBJ1-2|TRBD1|TRBV4-2
TGTGCCAGCAGCTCTGGGACAGGTGATGGCTACACCTTC
CASSSGTGDGYTF
>few|TRBJ2-7|TRBD2|TRBV5-1
TGCGCCAGCAGCGGGGTAGCGGGGTTGGACGAGCAGTACTTC
CASSGVAGLDEQYF
>few|TRBJ2-2|TRBD2|TRBV10-1
TGCGCCAGCAGTGAATTAGCGGGAGGAGCCGGGGAGCTGTTTTTT
CASSELAGGAGELFF
>few|TRBJ2-7|TRBD1|TRBV6-6
TGTGCCAGCACTTCTTGGGACAGCTCCTACGAGCAGTACTTC
CASTSWDSSYEQYF
>NA|TRBJ1-1|TRBD1|TRBV5-1
TGCGCCAGCAGCTTGGGTGGGACAGGGGGAGATAGCACTGAAGCTTTCTTT
CASSLGGTGGDSTEAFF
>NA|TRBJ1-1|NA|TRBV6-1
TGTGCCAGCAGTGAAGCGAAAGGGAGCACTGAAGCTTTCTTT
CASSEAKGSTEAFF
>NA|TRBJ1-2|NA|TRBV19
TGTGCCAGTAGTATTGGAGGTTCCGCGGTTAGCTATGGCTACACCTTC
CASSIGGSAVSYGYTF
>NA|TRBJ1-2|NA|TRBV7-9
TGTGCCAGCAGCTCGTCGGGGGGCGCGTTAGGCTACACCTTC
CASSSSGGALGYTF
>NA|TRBJ2-1|TRBD2|TRBV9
TGTGCCAGCAGCGTAGAGGGACTAGCTAGTGAGCAGTTCTTC
CASSVEGLASEQFF
>NA|TRBJ1-2|NA|TRBV5-1
TGCGCCAGCAGCGTAGGACTCTCCGGAAACTATGGCTACACCTTC
CASSVGLSGNYGYTF
>once|TRBJ1-2|NA|TRBV2
TGTGCCAGCAGTGTTAGGACAGTTACTAACTATGGCTACACCTTC
CASSVRTVTNYGYTF
>NA|TRBJ1-1|NA|TRBV18
TGTGCCAGCTCACCACCTTATGGAGTGAACACTGAAGCTTTCTTT
CASSPPYGVNTEAFF